The text below deals with one TCR beta chain. The record originates from a study of blood T cell repertoires in COVID-19. With V trimmed by 0 bases and J by 1 base, 6 bases remained unmatched. The CDR3 spans 17 residues. Germline V gene data show CDR1 as LNHNV and CDR2 as YYDKDF (reference sequence). Method: immunoSEQ multiplex PCR; TCRdb's copy keeps in-frame clones and lacks some. Among around 160,000 clones listed, about 80% were seen once. This clonotype was obtained from a woman in her sixties who had recovered from COVID-19. This sequence joins TRBV15 and TRBJ2-7; the match to TRBD2 covers 10 bases. Input material: PBMCs or T cells enriched from blood (not recorded which). CDR3 nucleotides: TGTGCCACCAGCAGAGATTGGGTAGCGGGGGGTTCCTACGAGCAGTACTTC. It codes for CATSRDWVAGGSYEQYF.